These 24 T cell receptor beta chains share one sample of origin, sequenced in a study of vaccination effects on CD4 cells after COVID-19. The antigens these receptors bind are not known. Sequenced by immunoSEQ multiplex PCR; TCRdb stores in-frame clones only, minus some. Altogether approximately 19,000 clones are present, over 65% being singletons, with the ten largest covering about 39%. ViraFEST assay sequencing came after antigen-specific CD4+ T cells were expanded with viral peptide pools. Investigators separated out CD4+ T cells once about eleven days of culture had passed. This person's SARS-CoV-2 infection, confirmed by PCR, occurred between March and December 2020. Here the sequenced sample was CD4+ T cells from PBMCs cultured with a peptide pool, taken before COVID-19 vaccination. Every receptor here comes from a human donor who had a prior SARS-CoV-2 infection.

Only a few counts were recorded for this clone. The V gene is TRBV9, the J gene TRBJ1-3; D is unclear. The CDR3 has 14 residues. Trimming pared 0 bases from V and 0 bases from J, leaving 4 bases between. Looked up from germline, CDR1 is SGDLS and CDR2 is YYNGEE. CDR3 nucleotide sequence: TGTGCCAGCAGCGTAGAAAACTCTGGAAACACCATATATTTT. Amino acid sequence: CASSVENSGNTIYF.

The chain joins TRBV15 to TRBJ2-1; 12 nucleotides match TRBD2. CDR1 and CDR2 from the germline V gene are LNHNV and YYDKDF (reference sequence). This CDR3 comprises 16 residues. J lost 6 bases, V lost 5 bases, and 8 bases had no gene match. The CDR3 reads CATSWASGRVGNEQFF. The CDR3 DNA is TGTGCCACCAGCTGGGCTAGCGGGAGGGTGGGCAATGAGCAGTTCTTC.

This chain uses TRBV12-5 with TRBJ2-4, with 8 nucleotides matching TRBD2. The germline CDR1 and CDR2 sequences are LGHNT and FRNRAP. This CDR3 region has 21 residues. Trimming took 4 bases from V and 2 from J; bases not matched to a gene: 22. CDR3 in DNA: TGTGCTAGTGGTTCGTCGTGGCAGCGGGAGATATGGGAAGAGTCCAAAAACATTCAGTACTTC. This encodes CASGSSWQREIWEESKNIQYF. Combining the CDR3 with reference TRBV12-5 and TRBJ2-4 gives the whole variable domain DARVTQTPRHKVTEMGQEVTMRCQPILGHNTVFWYRQTMMQGLELLAYFRNRAPLDDSGMPKDRFSAEMPDATLATLKIQPSEPRDSAVYFCASGSSWQREIWEESKNIQYFGAGTRLSVL.

The chain is built from TRBV3-1 (or the pseudogene TRBV3-2) and TRBJ2-3, with a weak D call TRBD2 (6 bases). The CDR3 spans 15 residues. With 1 base removed from V and 2 bases from J, the gap between germline ends came to 10 bases. CDR1 LGHDT and CDR2 YNNKEL come from the germline V gene (reference sequence). The CDR3 loop reads CASSQVGLITDTQYF. The CDR3 DNA is TGTGCCAGCAGCCAAGTTGGACTAATCACAGATACGCAGTATTTT.

V is TRBV6-2 or TRBV6-3 and J is TRBJ2-1, with 13 bases fitting TRBD2. CDR3 length equals 18 residues. Germline-derived CDR1 and CDR2 are MNHEY and SVGEGT. V gave up 6 bases and J gave up 6 bases; unmatched junction bases: 14. The DNA for the CDR3 is TGTGCCAGCAGCCGAAATCGCCGGACTAGCGGGAGTGGCAATGAGCAGTTCTTC. As protein: CASSRNRRTSGSGNEQFF.

V usage is TRBV10-3 and J usage is TRBJ2-3; no clear D gene. This CDR3 is 14 amino acids long. Germline CDR1 reads ENHRY; CDR2 reads SYGVKD. V was trimmed by 7 bases and J by 0 bases, leaving 11 bases between them. CDR3 amino acids: CAIKELLSTDTQYF. CDR3 sequence (DNA): TGTGCCATCAAGGAGTTGTTAAGCACAGATACGCAGTATTTT.

The gene calls are TRBV12-2 and TRBJ1-2; TRBD1, the D gene given by the table, was not confirmed from the DNA. TRBV12-2 is a pseudogene. This CDR3 has 16 residues. The CDR3 region is CASRSTRTESNYGYTF. In DNA form, the CDR3 reads TGTGCAAGTCGCTCCACCAGGACAGAATCTAACTATGGCTACACCTTC.

This clone was counted between two and nine times. The rearrangement links TRBV7-3 to TRBJ1-3, with TRBD1 identical over 7 bases. The germline V gene has CDR1 SGHTA and CDR2 FQGTGA. Trimming removed 8 bases from V and 1 base from J; junction bases left unmatched: 8. CDR3 length: 15 residues. The CDR3 DNA reads TGTGCCAGCGTGTGGGCGGGACAGTCTGGAAACACCATATATTTT. Protein sequence: CASVWAGQSGNTIYF.

This clone occurred a few times. The chain has TRBV3-1 (or the pseudogene TRBV3-2) and TRBJ1-2, with 7 bases fitting TRBD1. From germline, CDR1 is LGHDT and CDR2 YNNKEL (reference sequence). Losses at the gene ends were 4 bases for V and 7 bases for J; bases not matched to a gene: 3. CDR3 length equals 12 residues. The CDR3, as DNA: TGTGCCAGCAGCCTCAACAGGGGTGGCTACACCTTC. It yields the protein CASSLNRGGYTF.

This clone has a handful of counts. V gene TRBV27 combines with J gene TRBJ2-7, with no clear D. The V end was cut by 5 bases, the J end by 2 bases, with 13 bases between. Germline CDR1 MNHEY, CDR2 SMNVEV (reference sequence). This CDR3 is built from 14 residues. Written as DNA, the CDR3 is TGTGCCAGCAGTCCTTTGGACGGAGCCTACGAGCAGTACTTC. Its protein is CASSPLDGAYEQYF.

This chain joins TRBV9 and TRBJ2-2; D uncertain. Germline V gene data show CDR1 as SGDLS and CDR2 as YYNGEE. The CDR3 spans 13 residues. V was pared by 3 bases and J by 5 bases, with 8 bases between. CDR3 nucleotide sequence: TGTGCCAGCAGCGCTCAAGAGACCGGGGAGCTGTTTTTT. It encodes CASSAQETGELFF.

The chain links TRBV24-1 to TRBJ1-2, with D maybe TRBD1 (5 bases). Trimming cost V 7 bases and J 3 bases, with 17 bases left between them. From germline, CDR1 is KGHDR and CDR2 SFDVKD. The CDR3 is 15 residues long. The CDR3 DNA follows: TGTGCCACCAGGGCCCCGCAGGGAAGGCACTATGGCTACACCTTC. The encoded protein is CATRAPQGRHYGYTF.

DNA for the CDR3: TGCGCCAGCAGCGAGCGGGACTCTTCCTACGAGCAGTACTTC. Its protein is CASSERDSSYEQYF. The chain uses TRBV5-1 and TRBJ2-7, with 7 bases that match TRBD2. Germline trimming cut 4 bases from V and 1 base from J; bases unmatched to any gene: 5. The CDR3 runs to 14 residues. Germline assignment: CDR1 SGHRS and CDR2 YFSETQ.

This clone was observed a single time. This chain joins TRBV5-4 and TRBJ2-3; D possibly corresponds to TRBD1 (5 bases). CDR1 is SGHNT and CDR2 is YYREEE in the germline V gene (reference sequence). Trimming cost V 3 bases and J 0 bases, with 14 bases left between them. This CDR3 comprises 16 residues. Written as DNA, the CDR3 is TGTGCCAGCAGCTCAAAGACAGTTACTAGCACAGATACGCAGTATTTT. Protein sequence: CASSSKTVTSTDTQYF.

The chain carries TRBV9 and TRBJ2-1; no definite D call. Germline CDR1 is SGDLS and CDR2 is YYNGEE. The CDR3 consists of 13 residues. The germline V and J ends were trimmed by 1 base and 5 bases, with 7 bases remaining between them. The CDR3, as DNA: TGTGCCAGCAGCGTATCCCCAAACAATGAGCAGTTCTTC. Residues: CASSVSPNNEQFF.

The V and J genes are TRBV5-5 and TRBJ2-4; 9 bases agree with TRBD1. The ends lost 7 bases at V and 4 bases at J; junction bases unmatched: 12. Germline V lookup: CDR1 SGHKS, CDR2 YYEKEE (reference sequence). The CDR3 runs to 16 residues. The CDR3 DNA is TGTGCCAGCGGGGGGGTTTTGGGGACAGGGAAAAACATTCAGTACTTC. This translates into CASGGVLGTGKNIQYF.

This clone came up once. The chain is built from TRBV7-3 and TRBJ1-2; D gene unclear. CDR1 is SGHTA and CDR2 is FQGTGA in the germline V gene. V lost 1 base, J lost 8 bases, and 20 bases lay in between. The CDR3 has 16 amino acids. CDR3 in DNA: TGTGCCAGCAGCTTAAATAGCGGATACGGGGTGGGAGGCTACACCTTC. Its translation is CASSLNSGYGVGGYTF.

The chain is built from TRBV11-3 and TRBJ2-1; TRBD2 is a possible D gene (5 bases). V lost 3 bases, J lost 8 bases, and 17 bases lay in between. Germline values: CDR1 SGHNT, CDR2 YENEEA. The CDR3 is 15 residues long. CDR3 DNA sequence: TGTGCCAGCAGCTTCGCCTCCACGGGGTGGGATGAGCAGTTCTTC. Protein: CASSFASTGWDEQFF.

The chain uses TRBV21-1 and TRBJ2-3; no DNA check was done on the table's D call, TRBD1. TRBV21-1 is marked as a pseudogene. The CDR3 is 17 residues long. CDR3 loop: CASSSARDSPSTDTQYF. The CDR3 region has the DNA TGTGCCAGCAGTTCTGCCCGGGACAGCCCTAGCACAGATACGCAGTATTTT.

V usage is TRBV20-1 and J usage is TRBJ2-5, with 8 nucleotides matching TRBD2. The CDR3 sequence is 18 residues long. V dropped 3 bases and J dropped 6; count of bases not matched to a gene: 21. The germline CDR1 and CDR2 sequences are DFQATT and SNEGSKA (reference sequence). CDR3 region: CSASSVGGGPPTKKTQYF. CDR3 DNA sequence: TGCAGTGCTAGTTCGGTTGGCGGGGGGCCGCCCACCAAGAAGACCCAGTACTTC.

The rearrangement joins TRBV5-1 to TRBJ1-1; D is unclear. V gave up 6 bases and J gave up 1 base, with 10 bases separating them. Germline V CDR1 and CDR2: SGHRS, YFSETQ. The CDR3 spans 13 residues. The chain's CDR3 is CASMAQPNTEAFF. The CDR3 DNA reads as TGCGCCAGCATGGCCCAGCCGAACACTGAAGCTTTCTTT.

The V and J genes are TRBV23-1 and TRBJ2-5, with 7 positions matching TRBD1. TRBV23-1 is designated an ORF whose function remains uncertain. J gave up 4 bases and V 0 bases, and 5 bases lay outside the gene matches. CDR3 length: 15 amino acids. This chain's CDR3 is CASSQSRDRVETQYF. CDR3 DNA sequence: TGCGCCAGCAGTCAATCACGAGACAGGGTAGAGACCCAGTACTTC.

V is TRBV9 and J is TRBJ1-2; TRBD1 is a possible D gene (6 bases). The CDR3 has 16 residues. Germline V gene sequence: CDR1 SGDLS, CDR2 YYNGEE. Trimming stripped 0 bases from V and 3 bases from J, with 15 bases between. DNA of the CDR3: TGTGCCAGCAGCGTAGCTCAGGGTTGGACAGACTATGGCTACACCTTC. As protein: CASSVAQGWTDYGYTF.

The chain carries TRBV29-1 and TRBJ1-3, with D perhaps matching TRBD1 (6 bases). V was shortened by 3 bases and J by 0 bases, with 12 bases between the two germline ends. The germline V gene encodes CDR1 SQVTM and CDR2 ANQGSEA. The CDR3 totals 15 residues. In DNA, the CDR3 is TGCAGCGTTGAGGGACACGGTGACTCTGGAAACACCATATATTTT. Protein: CSVEGHGDSGNTIYF.